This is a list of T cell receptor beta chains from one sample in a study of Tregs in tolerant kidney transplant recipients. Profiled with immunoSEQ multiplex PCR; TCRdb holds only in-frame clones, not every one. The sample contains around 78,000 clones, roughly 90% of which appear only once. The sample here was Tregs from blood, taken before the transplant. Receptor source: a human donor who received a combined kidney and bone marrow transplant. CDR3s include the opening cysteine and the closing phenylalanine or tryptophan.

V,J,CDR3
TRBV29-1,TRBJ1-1,CSVLRTRENTEAFF
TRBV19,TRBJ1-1,CASSIEKRPNTEAFF
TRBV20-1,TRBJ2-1,CSAGSNEQFF
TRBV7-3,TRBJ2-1,CASSTGTSGNEQFF
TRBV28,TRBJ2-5,CASSLMTSSYQETQYF
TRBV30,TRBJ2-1,CACKPPGEGYNEQFF
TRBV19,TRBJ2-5,CASSITSGKETQYF
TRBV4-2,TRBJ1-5,CASSVRSPDRGGGGQPQHF
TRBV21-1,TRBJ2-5,CASSKVVTLVWTQYF
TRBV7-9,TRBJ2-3,CASSLGLSTDTQYF
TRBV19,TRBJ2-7,CASSREPGLATYEQYF
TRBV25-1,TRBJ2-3,CATTRDRTDTQYF
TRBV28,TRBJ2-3,CASSLGAGWGTDTQYF
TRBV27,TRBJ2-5,CASSQDSRGGTQYF
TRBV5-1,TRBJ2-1,CASSLASAYTAYNEQFF
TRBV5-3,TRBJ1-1,CARSGIQGRGTEAFF
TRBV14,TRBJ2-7,CASSQARQGLQYF
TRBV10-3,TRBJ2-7,CAISVSSGDSYEQYF
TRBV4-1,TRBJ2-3,CASSQVGLGTSFPPDTQYF
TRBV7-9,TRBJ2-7,CASSLAEFSGSRDEQYF
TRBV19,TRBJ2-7,CASSTFIAGGPGEQYF
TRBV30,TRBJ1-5,CAWSPFGQPQHF
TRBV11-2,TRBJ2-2,CASSSGGRANTGELFF
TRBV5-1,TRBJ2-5,CASSLGRGAGETQYF
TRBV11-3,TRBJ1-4,CASSLQPGTELYF
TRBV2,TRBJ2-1,CASKLEVNEQFF